Listed here are 18 T cell receptor beta chains from one sample, sequenced in a study of control samples from healthy donors and cancer patients (dated by TCRdb to the early 2020s). Libraries came from the immunoSEQ multiplex PCR assay. The clones in this table, taken by TCRdb from immuneACCESS, are in-frame only. Not every clone is retained; where verified, under half of the shortfall comes from an unresolved V gene, and the cause of the rest is unknown. This sample comprises some 100,000 clones, just over 85% of them detected only once. Over 12% of the sample is held by the ten biggest clonotypes. The sample was blood. Source of these receptors: a man aged 30 to 45 in good health.

The chain uses TRBV3-1 (or the pseudogene TRBV3-2) and TRBJ2-7; TRBD2 agrees at 8 bases. Germline V gene data show CDR1 as LGHDT and CDR2 as YNNKEL (reference sequence). V was clipped by 2 bases and J by 3 bases; unmatched bases: 6. The CDR3 is 15 residues long. CDR3 in amino acids: CASSQPGGLSYEQYF. The CDR3 DNA reads TGTGCCAGCAGCCAACCGGGAGGGCTTAGCTACGAGCAGTACTTC.

The genes are TRBV7-3 and TRBJ2-1; TRBD2 aligns across 15 bases. Germline V gene sequence: CDR1 SGHTA, CDR2 FQGTGA. The V segment lost 4 bases and the J segment 1 base; nucleotides outside the gene matches: 11. The CDR3 extends over 20 amino acids. The CDR3 spells CASSSSPGTSGRTSYNEQFF. The CDR3 DNA follows: TGTGCCAGCAGCTCCAGTCCCGGGACTAGCGGGAGGACTTCCTACAATGAGCAGTTCTTC.

The V call is TRBV5-1, the J call TRBJ2-7, with no clear D. CDR1 is SGHRS and CDR2 is YFSETQ in the germline V gene. The CDR3 is 16 amino acids. Trimming removed 1 base at V and 2 bases at J, with 16 bases between. The CDR3 DNA reads as TGCGCCAGCAGCTTGTCGGTGGTGGATCGGGCCTACGAGCAGTACTTC. Translated: CASSLSVVDRAYEQYF. Using reference TRBV5-1 and TRBJ2-7 for the parts outside the CDR3, the full variable domain is KAGVTQTPRYLIKTRGQQVTLSCSPISGHRSVSWYQQTPGQGLQFLFEYFSETQRNKGNFPGRFSGRQFSNSRSEMNVSTLELGDSALYLCASSLSVVDRAYEQYFGPGTRLTVT.

This chain uses TRBV4-3 with TRBJ2-2; 10 nucleotides agree with TRBD2. After removal of 4 bases from V and 8 bases from J, the junction contained 4 bases not matched to a gene. CDR3 length equals 14 residues. From germline, CDR1 is LGHNA and CDR2 YSLEER. The CDR3 sequence: CASSPGLAEGELFF. The CDR3 DNA reads TGCGCCAGCAGCCCCGGACTAGCGGAAGGGGAGCTGTTTTTT.

This chain links TRBV19 with TRBJ2-6, with TRBD2 identical over 10 bases. CDR1 is LNHDA and CDR2 is SQIVND in the germline V gene (reference sequence). V shed 8 bases, J shed 0 bases, and the junction held 7 bases outside the gene matches. This CDR3 contains 17 residues. CDR3 nucleotide sequence: TGTGCCAGTCAAACTAGCGGGATTCCCTCTGGGGCCAACGTCCTGACTTTC. Translated, it gives CASQTSGIPSGANVLTF.

This chain connects TRBV5-1 to TRBJ2-7; D might be TRBD1 (7 bases). CDR3 length: 15 amino acids. Trimming left V 0 bases short and J 3 bases short, with 13 bases between. CDR1 is SGHRS and CDR2 is YFSETQ in the germline V gene. DNA of the CDR3: TGCGCCAGCAGCTTGGAGGCAGGGGGAGGCTACGAGCAGTACTTC. It yields the protein CASSLEAGGGYEQYF.

The chain links TRBV15 to TRBJ2-1; 15 bases agree with TRBD2. Germline V gene sequence: CDR1 LNHNV, CDR2 YYDKDF (reference sequence). V shed 2 bases, J shed 4 bases, and the junction held 3 bases outside the gene matches. CDR3 size: 17 residues. CDR3 in amino acids: CATSRSGLAGGYNEQFF. CDR3 coding DNA: TGTGCCACCAGCAGATCAGGACTAGCGGGAGGGTACAATGAGCAGTTCTTC.

This clone was detected once. V usage is TRBV27 and J usage is TRBJ1-1, with D perhaps matching TRBD1 (5 bases). In germline, CDR1 is MNHEY, CDR2 SMNVEV (reference sequence). The CDR3 consists of 13 residues. V gave up 8 bases and J gave up 8 bases, with 18 bases separating them. Here the CDR3 DNA reads TGTGCCAGCTGGTTCGAAGGGGCCGTAGAAGCTTTCTTT. This gives the protein CASWFEGAVEAFF.

The chain recombines TRBV29-1 with TRBJ2-5; TRBD2 matches 8 bases. Per germline, CDR1 SQVTM and CDR2 ANQGSEA. This CDR3 is built from 15 residues. With V trimmed by 7 bases and J by 5 bases, 15 bases remained unmatched. This CDR3 is CSAITPRGGTETQYF. The CDR3 nucleotides read TGCAGCGCCATAACCCCCCGGGGGGGGACGGAGACCCAGTACTTC.

The chain is built from TRBV21-1 and TRBJ2-3. TRBV21-1 is marked as a pseudogene. CDR3 length: 16 residues. CDR3 in DNA: TGTGCCAGCAGCAAAGAAACGGGGACCAGCACAGATACGCAGTATTTT. Protein sequence: CASSKETGTSTDTQYF.

The chain combines TRBV5-1 with TRBJ2-7; D is possibly TRBD2 (6 bases). Per the germline V gene, CDR1 is SGHRS and CDR2 is YFSETQ. Trimming pared 2 bases from V and 0 bases from J, leaving 12 bases between. This CDR3 is built from 15 residues. The CDR3 coding sequence is TGCGCCAGCAGCTTTGGGACTGGGAGCTCCTACGAGCAGTACTTC. This codes for CASSFGTGSSYEQYF. The full variable domain, completed using reference TRBV5-1 and TRBJ2-7, is KAGVTQTPRYLIKTRGQQVTLSCSPISGHRSVSWYQQTPGQGLQFLFEYFSETQRNKGNFPGRFSGRQFSNSRSEMNVSTLELGDSALYLCASSFGTGSSYEQYFGPGTRLTVT.

The chain uses TRBV24-1 and TRBJ2-1; D possibly corresponds to TRBD2 (6 bases). The CDR3 has 13 residues. Trimming took 5 bases from V and 4 from J, leaving 8 bases between them. The germline CDR1 and CDR2 sequences are KGHDR and SFDVKD. In nucleotides, the CDR3 is TGTGCCACCAGTGGGGACTCATACAATGAGCAGTTCTTC. It yields the protein CATSGDSYNEQFF.

The rearrangement uses TRBV2 and TRBJ2-7; D possibly corresponds to TRBD1 (5 bases). V lost 7 bases, J lost 5 bases, and 21 bases lay in between. In germline, CDR1 is SNHLY, CDR2 FYNNEI. The CDR3 length is 15 residues. The CDR3 DNA is TGTGCCAGCATCCCGACAGCCGGTGACCGCAACGAGCAGTACTTC. Encoded protein: CASIPTAGDRNEQYF. Using reference TRBV2 and TRBJ2-7 for the parts outside the CDR3, the full variable domain is EPEVTQTPSHQVTQMGQEVILRCVPISNHLYFYWYRQILGQKVEFLVSFYNNEISEKSEIFDDQFSVERPDGSNFTLKIRSTKLEDSAMYFCASIPTAGDRNEQYFGPGTRLTVT.

V usage is TRBV6-5 and J usage is TRBJ1-5, with D hard to call. Germline loops: CDR1 MNHEY, CDR2 SVGAGI. V gave up 7 bases and J gave up 5 bases, with 12 bases separating them. This CDR3 has 13 residues. In DNA, the CDR3 is TGTGCCAGCATAGAGGTCGGGGATCAGCCCCAGCATTTT. Translating it yields CASIEVGDQPQHF.

This clone has only one observation. In DNA form, the CDR3 reads TGTGCCAGCAGCTTCTCAGCGGGCCTTGGGGGGGGCTACGAGCAGTACTTC. Translating gives CASSFSAGLGGGYEQYF. This chain uses TRBV7-2 with TRBJ2-7; 7 nucleotides match TRBD2. The CDR3 covers 17 residues. Germline V gene sequence: CDR1 SGHTA, CDR2 FQGNSA. Losses at the gene ends were 3 bases for V and 3 bases for J; bases not matched to a gene: 14.

The chain couples TRBV2 to TRBJ2-7; possible D gene TRBD2, 6 bases. The CDR3 totals 14 residues. The V end lost 2 bases, the J end lost 6 bases, and 14 bases lay between the germline ends. The germline V gene encodes CDR1 SNHLY and CDR2 FYNNEI. This CDR3 is CASSERLLALEQYF. In DNA, the CDR3 is TGTGCCAGCAGTGAAAGACTACTAGCTCTCGAGCAGTACTTC. Based on the CDR3 plus reference TRBV2 and TRBJ2-7, the full variable domain is EPEVTQTPSHQVTQMGQEVILRCVPISNHLYFYWYRQILGQKVEFLVSFYNNEISEKSEIFDDQFSVERPDGSNFTLKIRSTKLEDSAMYFCASSERLLALEQYFGPGTRLTVT.

The chain carries TRBV29-1 and TRBJ1-1; possible D gene TRBD1, 6 bases. V was shortened by 7 bases and J by 14 bases, with 20 bases between the two germline ends. In germline, CDR1 is SQVTM, CDR2 ANQGSEA. The CDR3 loop spans 11 amino acids. This chain's CDR3 is CSGESQGLGFF. In nucleotides, the CDR3 is TGCAGCGGAGAATCCCAGGGGCTAGGCTTCTTT.

The chain couples TRBV5-1 to TRBJ1-1; 7 bases map to TRBD1. With 1 base clipped from V and 8 bases from J, the junction kept 11 bases outside the gene matches. There are 15 residues in the CDR3. Germline values: CDR1 SGHRS, CDR2 YFSETQ. CDR3 residues: CASSLNSAGQLEAFF. CDR3 nucleotides: TGCGCCAGCAGCTTGAATTCCGCGGGACAGCTCGAAGCTTTCTTT. The full variable domain, its missing parts supplied by reference TRBV5-1 and TRBJ1-1, is KAGVTQTPRYLIKTRGQQVTLSCSPISGHRSVSWYQQTPGQGLQFLFEYFSETQRNKGNFPGRFSGRQFSNSRSEMNVSTLELGDSALYLCASSLNSAGQLEAFFGQGTRLTVV.